Listed here are 3 T cell receptor beta chains from one sample, sequenced in a study of identical twins. TCRdb passed the 5' RACE reads through MiXCR, listing each CDR3 protein once. The sample records under 350,000 distinct CDR3 sequences, roughly 9% being singletons. This same sample was also part of a study on yellow fever vaccine responses in identical twins.

The sequencing input was CD8+ T cells sorted from blood. These receptors came from a woman under 30 in good health.

The V gene is TRBV7-6, the J gene TRBJ2-3; possibly TRBD1 for D (6 bases). V lost 1 base and J 1 base, leaving 18 bases between the germline ends. The CDR3 runs to 18 residues. Germline CDR1 SGHVS, CDR2 FNYEAQ. As DNA, the CDR3 is TGTGCCAGCAGCTTAGGCGGCCTAACAGGGTCGGGCACAGATACGCAGTATTTT. As protein: CASSLGGLTGSGTDTQYF.

This clonotype was seen repeatedly, ten times or more. This chain uses TRBV7-9 with TRBJ2-1; D unclear. CDR1 and CDR2 from the germline V gene are SEHNR and FQNEAQ (reference sequence). This CDR3 region has 13 residues. Between the trimmed V and J ends, which lost 5 bases and 5 bases, there was a span of 10 bases. In DNA form, the CDR3 reads TGTGCCAGCAGCAATCCGTTGGACAATGAGCAGTTCTTC. Translated: CASSNPLDNEQFF.

This clonotype was found a few times. V usage is TRBV27 and J usage is TRBJ1-1; 7 nucleotides match TRBD1. The CDR3 extends over 13 amino acids. Per the germline V gene, CDR1 is MNHEY and CDR2 is SMNVEV (reference sequence). Trimming at V came to 8 bases and at J to 0 bases, leaving 3 bases not matched to a gene. CDR3 in amino acids: CASGDRLNTEAFF. The CDR3 DNA reads as TGTGCCAGCGGGGACAGATTGAACACTGAAGCTTTCTTT.